Each of the 22 T cell receptor beta chains below was sequenced from the same sample in a study of blood T cells in healthy people across ages. Sample-barcoded 5' priming and a J-beta primer mix drove a second PCR of about 7 to 11 cycles. TCRdb independently ran MiXCR on the 5' RACE reads; one entry per CDR3 protein. The table shows about 750,000 distinct CDR3 sequences, with 53% occurring only once. Source material: blood. These receptors came from a man older than 75 in good health.

The chain has TRBV6-2 or TRBV6-3 and TRBJ2-5; D not resolved. The J call may be incorrect, as the DNA end agrees better with TRBJ2-7. Germline loops: CDR1 MNHEY, CDR2 SVGEGT. The CDR3 extends over 12 amino acids. CDR3 amino acids: CASSYQKYEQYF. CDR3 coding DNA: TGTGCCAGCAGTTACCAGAAATACGAGCAGTACTTC.

The chain couples TRBV30 to TRBJ2-7; 15 bases agree with TRBD2. V was clipped by 8 bases and J by 7 bases; unmatched bases: 9. CDR1 GTSNPN and CDR2 SVGIG come from the germline V gene (reference sequence). The CDR3 runs 14 residues. CDR3: CATGLAGGRDEQYF. The CDR3 DNA is TGTGCCACGGGACTAGCGGGAGGAAGGGATGAGCAGTACTTC.

The chain is built from TRBV28 and TRBJ1-6, with a possible D match to TRBD1 (6 bases). The germline V gene has CDR1 MDHEN and CDR2 SYDVKM. Trimming took off 6 bases at V and 6 bases at J, with 6 bases between the two ends. The CDR3 is made up of 12 amino acids. The CDR3 DNA follows: TGTGCCAGCAGACAGGGTAATTCACCCCTCCACTTT. Residues: CASRQGNSPLHF.

The V call is TRBV20-1, the J call TRBJ1-2; D gene unclear. Germline CDR1 reads DFQATT; CDR2 reads SNEGSKA (reference sequence). With 4 bases removed from V and 2 bases from J, the gap between germline ends came to 14 bases. CDR3 length equals 14 residues. The CDR3 DNA follows: TGCAGTGCTAAACCCGGAAACAGCAACTATGGCTACACCTTC. Protein product: CSAKPGNSNYGYTF.

This clonotype was seen only a few times. V is TRBV7-9 and J is TRBJ2-3, with TRBD2 identical over 8 bases. The CDR3 is 14 amino acids. V gave up 8 bases and J gave up 2 bases; unmatched junction bases: 6. CDR1 is SEHNR, CDR2 FQNEAQ, per germline (reference sequence). The CDR3 is CASDSGIHTDTQYF. CDR3 sequence (DNA): TGTGCCAGCGATAGCGGGATTCACACAGATACGCAGTATTTT.

There are a few counts of this clonotype. The rearrangement links TRBV21-1 to TRBJ2-4; TRBD1 was called by the table and not checked on the DNA. The J call may be incorrect, as the DNA end agrees better with TRBJ2-5. TRBV21-1 is tagged as a pseudogene. The length of the CDR3 is 14 residues. The CDR3 reads CASSKGTGRETQYF. In nucleotides, the CDR3 is TGTGCCAGCAGCAAAGGGACAGGGCGGGAGACCCAGTACTTC.

This chain links TRBV20-1 with TRBJ2-7; unclear D gene. The CDR3 extends over 14 amino acids. Germline CDR1 is DFQATT and CDR2 is SNEGSKA (reference sequence). V lost 1 base, J lost 3 bases, and 13 bases lay in between. The CDR3 bases are TGCAGTGCTAGAGCTCAAGGTTGGGGCTACGAGCAGTACTTC. Residues: CSARAQGWGYEQYF.

The CDR3 spells CASSVVAPSYEQYF. The CDR3 DNA sequence: TGTGCCAGCAGCGTAGTAGCGCCGTCCTACGAGCAGTACTTC. The V call is TRBV9, the J call TRBJ2-7, with D possibly being TRBD2 (5 bases). Germline V CDR1 and CDR2: SGDLS, YYNGEE. Trimming left V 0 bases short and J 1 base short, with 8 bases between. CDR3 length: 14 amino acids. The variable domain in full, with the rest retrieved from reference TRBV9 and TRBJ2-7, is DSGVTQTPKHLITATGQRVTLRCSPRSGDLSVYWYQQSLDQGLQFLIQYYNGEERAKGNILERFSAQQFPDLHSELNLSSLELGDSALYFCASSVVAPSYEQYFGPGTRLTVT.

The J gene is TRBJ1-1, the V gene TRBV3-1; D not certain. Germline CDR1 reads LGHDT; CDR2 reads YNNKEL (reference sequence). Trimming removed 1 base from V and 3 bases from J, with 3 bases in between. The CDR3 sequence is 12 residues long. The CDR3 region has the DNA TGTGCCAGCAGCCAAGTAGACACTGAAGCTTTCTTT. Residues: CASSQVDTEAFF. Full variable domain (outside the CDR3, taken from reference TRBV3-1 and TRBJ1-1): DTAVSQTPKYLVTQMGNDKSIKCEQNLGHDTMYWYKQDSKKFLKIMFSYNNKELIINETVPNRFSPKSPDKAHLNLHINSLELGDSAVYFCASSQVDTEAFFGQGTRLTVV.

The rearrangement joins TRBV24-1 to TRBJ2-1; TRBD2 aligns across 8 bases. The CDR3 consists of 12 residues. The germline V gene encodes CDR1 KGHDR and CDR2 SFDVKD. With 7 bases clipped from V and 12 bases from J, the junction kept 7 bases outside the gene matches. CDR3 nucleotides: TGTGCCACCAGGGACCCGGGACTAGGGCAGTTCTTC. Amino acid sequence: CATRDPGLGQFF.

The chain carries TRBV7-8 and TRBJ2-7; the match to TRBD2 covers 11 bases. J gave up 4 bases and V 0 bases, and 5 bases lay outside the gene matches. Germline values: CDR1 SGHVS, CDR2 FQNEAQ. The CDR3 has 16 residues. CDR3 protein: CASSLATSGKAYEQYF. The CDR3 DNA follows: TGTGCCAGCAGCTTAGCGACTAGCGGGAAAGCTTACGAGCAGTACTTC.

The chain uses TRBV29-1 and TRBJ2-7; 7 positions match TRBD1. The germline V gene encodes CDR1 SQVTM and CDR2 ANQGSEA. The junction had 8 bases not matched to a gene; V was cut back by 4 bases and J by 2 bases. The CDR3 covers 14 residues. The CDR3 loop is CSVGRDSKTYEQYF. For the CDR3, the DNA is TGCAGCGTTGGTAGGGACAGCAAAACCTACGAGCAGTACTTC.

The genes are TRBV24-1 and TRBJ2-3, with 9 bases that match TRBD2. The CDR3 is 15 residues long. From germline, CDR1 is KGHDR and CDR2 SFDVKD. The V and J ends lost 3 bases and 14 bases, in that order; junction bases with no gene match: 14. The CDR3 protein is CATSDPRTSDRYAYF. CDR3 DNA: TGTGCCACCAGTGATCCCCGGACTAGCGACAGATACGCGTATTTT.

This clonotype was picked up a small number of times. V gene TRBV7-2 combines with J gene TRBJ2-5, with 8 bases fitting TRBD1. The germline V gene has CDR1 SGHTA and CDR2 FQGNSA. There are 14 residues in the CDR3. The trim removed 5 bases at V and 4 bases at J, leaving 6 bases unmatched. In DNA form, the CDR3 reads TGTGCCAGCAGCCAGGGGGCGAACCGAGAGACCCAGTACTTC. This sequence encodes CASSQGANRETQYF.

This chain uses TRBV21-1 with TRBJ1-5; the table's D call, TRBD1, was not checked against the DNA. TRBV21-1 is deemed a pseudogene. The CDR3 spans 17 residues. In nucleotides, the CDR3 is TGTGCCAGCAGCAATCTTACAGGGGGCGCGGGTAATCAGCCCCAGCATTTT. The encoded protein is CASSNLTGGAGNQPQHF.

The chain links TRBV20-1 to TRBJ2-2; TRBD2 is a possible D gene (5 bases). The V gene's germline CDR1 is DFQATT and CDR2 SNEGSKA (reference sequence). There are 15 residues in the CDR3. Trimming shortened V by 3 bases and J by 1 base, and 12 bases separated the two germline ends. The CDR3 is CSASGPSGNTGELFF. In DNA form, the CDR3 reads TGCAGTGCTAGTGGTCCAAGCGGGAACACCGGGGAGCTGTTTTTT.

The chain joins TRBV20-1 to TRBJ2-7, with TRBD1 identical over 10 bases. The CDR3 runs 15 residues. Germline values: CDR1 DFQATT, CDR2 SNEGSKA (reference sequence). The ends lost 3 bases at V and 7 bases at J; junction bases unmatched: 12. Here the CDR3 DNA reads TGCAGTGCTAGGTCGGAGACAGGGGGCCCGGGGGAGCAGTACTTC. This translates into CSARSETGGPGEQYF.

This chain links TRBV20-1 with TRBJ1-2, with 8 bases matching TRBD1. The CDR3 contains 15 residues. Germline V gene data show CDR1 as DFQATT and CDR2 as SNEGSKA (reference sequence). Germline trimming cut 0 bases from V and 4 bases from J; bases unmatched to any gene: 7. CDR3 amino acids: CSAREGTGEGYGYTF. CDR3 nucleotides: TGCAGTGCTAGAGAAGGGACAGGCGAGGGCTATGGCTACACCTTC.

J is TRBJ2-5 and V is TRBV9, with TRBD1 matching over 8 bases. The CDR3 consists of 14 residues. The ends lost 1 base at V and 4 bases at J; junction bases unmatched: 3. Germline assignment: CDR1 SGDLS and CDR2 YYNGEE. CDR3 nucleotide sequence: TGTGCCAGCAGCGTATCAGGGGGCGTAGAGACCCAGTACTTC. Translation gives CASSVSGGVETQYF.

The V gene is TRBV7-2, the J gene TRBJ2-1, with 13 positions matching TRBD2. Trimming cost V 7 bases and J 2 bases; bases outside gene matches: 5. This CDR3 is built from 16 residues. Germline CDR1 SGHTA, CDR2 FQGNSA. CDR3 bases: TGTGCCAGCACCCAACTAGCGGGAGGGCCCTACAATGAGCAGTTCTTC. This translates into CASTQLAGGPYNEQFF.

This chain's CDR3 is CASRWLGGETQFF. The CDR3 DNA reads TGTGCCAGCAGATGGCTAGGAGGCGAGACCCAGTTCTTC. The chain uses TRBV3-1 and TRBJ2-1, with a tentative D call TRBD2 (5 bases). V gave up 6 bases and J gave up 13 bases, with 19 bases separating them. The CDR3 is 13 residues long. Germline V lookup: CDR1 LGHDT, CDR2 YNNKEL (reference sequence).

The table lists this clonotype with a few counts. In DNA form, the CDR3 reads TGTGCCAGCAGTTTCGGGACTAGCGGGAGTCACAGATACGCGTATTTT. Translation gives CASSFGTSGSHRYAYF. The V call is TRBV27, the J call TRBJ2-3, with 14 bases lining up with TRBD2. Germline V lookup: CDR1 MNHEY, CDR2 SMNVEV (reference sequence). V lost 3 bases and J lost 14; bases outside the gene matches: 13. This CDR3 spans 16 amino acids.